This TCR beta chain was retrieved from a study of identical twins. Trimming took 0 bases from V and 4 from J, leaving 8 bases between them. Germline V gene sequence: CDR1 SGHRS, CDR2 YFSETQ. This CDR3 contains 13 residues. In TCRdb, the 5' RACE reads were re-called with MiXCR into one record per CDR3 protein. Of under 250,000 distinct CDR3 sequences listed, 6% to 9% were seen once; the top ten hold less than 2%. Points from the study as a whole: Excess sharing by twins proved weaker in beta out-of-frame sequences. Invariant MAIT and iNKT cells may have partly biased zero-insertion analyses. In cord blood, abundant beta clonotypes had fewer insertions; memory showed no trend.

This clonotype has a count of ten or more. Its antigen is not known. The same data also contributed to another study, on yellow fever vaccine responses in identical twins. From that report: Twins reportedly showed a vaccine T cell response that seemed partly convergent and partly personalized.

V gene TRBV5-1 combines with J gene TRBJ2-7; D is ambiguous. Specimen: memory (CD45RO+) T cells sorted from blood. The clonotype originates from a woman between 18 and 30 years old in good health. The DNA of the CDR3 is TGCGCCAGCAGCTTGGTGGCCAATTACGAGCAGTACTTC. Its protein is CASSLVANYEQYF.